What follows are 22 T cell receptor beta chains derived from one specimen sequenced in a study of metastatic and nonmetastatic thyroid tumors. Every patient was untreated before thyroid surgery. TCRdb re-called the PCR reads through MiXCR. The sample carries tens of thousands of clones, roughly 13% recorded once. The sample comprised blood. Source of these receptors: a female donor with papillary thyroid cancer or a benign thyroid nodule (not recorded which). Some clones in this sample may be carry-over from other donors' samples.

Concerning this clone: This same CDR3 is encoded by further DNA sequences in the sample. The chain links TRBV28 to TRBJ2-1; possibly TRBD2 for D (5 bases). The length of the CDR3 is 15 residues. Trimming took 2 bases from V and 5 from J, leaving 13 bases between them. CDR1 and CDR2 from the germline V gene are MDHEN and SYDVKM. DNA for the CDR3: TGTGCCAGCAGTTTAGAGGGTGAGCCCCACAATGAGCAGTTCTTC. It encodes CASSLEGEPHNEQFF.

On this clone itself: Germline and junction disagree at one end, which may indicate a read error. The chain couples TRBV2 to TRBJ2-3; D remains ambiguous. Germline V gene data show CDR1 as SNHLY and CDR2 as FYNNEI. The CDR3 has 13 amino acids. CDR3 bases: TGTTCCAGCAGTGAAGCCGTCACAGATACGCAGTATTTT. Protein product: CSSSEAVTDTQYF.

V gene TRBV4-2 combines with J gene TRBJ1-1; maybe TRBD1 (5 bases). Trimming left V 6 bases short and J 3 bases short, with 11 bases between. Germline V lookup: CDR1 LGHNA, CDR2 YNFKEQ. CDR3 length: 13 amino acids. CDR3 residues: CASSRQLDTEAFF. As DNA, the CDR3 is TGTGCCAGCAGTCGACAGTTAGACACTGAAGCTTTCTTT.

This clone appeared many times. The chain links TRBV20-1 to TRBJ1-5, with a possible D match to TRBD1 (6 bases). V dropped 5 bases and J dropped 4 bases, with 21 bases sitting between them. Germline V gene sequence: CDR1 DFQATT, CDR2 SNEGSKA (reference sequence). The CDR3 has 16 amino acids. CDR3 amino acids: CSAVFRGALRNQPQHF. The CDR3 nucleotides read TGCAGTGCTGTTTTTCGGGGGGCGCTTCGGAATCAGCCCCAGCATTTT.

Many counts were recorded for this clone. The chain combines TRBV5-6 with TRBJ2-5, with D unresolved. This CDR3 has 12 residues. Trimming pared 3 bases from V and 5 bases from J, leaving 8 bases between. Germline CDR1 SGHDT, CDR2 YYEEEE. DNA of the CDR3: TGTGCCAGCAGCTCGGAAGGGGAGACCCAGTACTTC. As protein: CASSSEGETQYF. Looking up the rest from reference TRBV5-6 and TRBJ2-5 gives the full variable domain: DAGVTQSPTHLIKTRGQQVTLRCSPKSGHDTVSWYQQALGQGPQFIFQYYEEEERQRGNFPDRFSGHQFPNYSSELNVNALLLGDSALYLCASSSEGETQYFGPGTRLLVL.

As to this clone: With a much larger clone just one base away, this may be a read error. This sequence joins TRBV7-9 and TRBJ2-5; D not resolved. CDR3 length equals 11 residues. Germline CDR1 and CDR2: SEHNR and FQNEAQ (reference sequence). This chain's CDR3 is CASRLVREEVF. For the CDR3, the DNA is TGTGCCAGCAGATTAGTACGAGAGGAAGTCTTC.

The rearrangement joins TRBV15 to TRBJ1-2; D uncertain. Germline V gives CDR1 LNHNV, CDR2 YYDKDF (reference sequence). Trimming left V 5 bases short and J 4 bases short, with 14 bases between. The CDR3 runs to 14 residues. The CDR3 region is CATSPPLGSYGYTF. In DNA form, the CDR3 reads TGTGCCACCAGCCCTCCCCTTGGGTCCTATGGCTACACCTTC.

There are many counts of this clone. The gene calls are TRBV29-1 and TRBJ2-7, with a possible D match to TRBD2 (5 bases). The germline CDR1 and CDR2 sequences are SQVTM and ANQGSEA. This CDR3 is 12 amino acids long. V gave up 6 bases and J gave up 1 base, with 10 bases separating them. For the CDR3, the DNA is TGCAGCGTGAGGACTGGGTCCTACGAGCAGTACTTC. It yields the protein CSVRTGSYEQYF.

This clone was picked up many times. The gene calls are TRBV12-3 or TRBV12-4 and TRBJ2-3; D ambiguous. CDR3 length: 13 amino acids. With 6 bases removed from V and 4 bases from J, the gap between germline ends came to 11 bases. CDR3 residues: CASSPGISDTQYF. CDR3 sequence (DNA): TGTGCCAGCAGCCCCGGCATCTCAGATACGCAGTATTTT.

There are many counts of this clone. The chain links TRBV9 to TRBJ2-7, with TRBD2 identical over 10 bases. The CDR3 is 15 residues long. Trimming cost V 0 bases and J 3 bases; bases outside gene matches: 3. Germline CDR1 reads SGDLS; CDR2 reads YYNGEE. This chain's CDR3 is CASSVGIAGGYEQYF. The CDR3 nucleotides are TGTGCCAGCAGCGTAGGAATAGCGGGAGGCTACGAGCAGTACTTC.

This clone has a count of ten or more. CDR3 coding DNA: TGCGCCAGCAGCTTGAATACAGGGACCAATTCACCCCTCCACTTT. Amino acids: CASSLNTGTNSPLHF. The chain employs TRBV5-1 and TRBJ1-6; a weak D match, TRBD1 (6 bases). CDR1 SGHRS and CDR2 YFSETQ come from the germline V gene. The CDR3 contains 15 residues. V lost 1 base to trimming and J lost 7 bases, with 12 bases between them.

The chain carries TRBV20-1 and TRBJ1-2; perhaps TRBD1 as D (6 bases). Looked up from germline, CDR1 is DFQATT and CDR2 is SNEGSKA (reference sequence). This CDR3 has 14 residues. Trimming shortened V by 6 bases and J by 9 bases, and 23 bases separated the two germline ends. The chain's CDR3 is CSAVVRQEGMSYTF. The CDR3 bases are TGCAGTGCCGTAGTGAGACAGGAAGGGATGAGCTACACCTTC.

The chain has TRBV10-3 and TRBJ1-5, with 10 bases fitting TRBD1. This CDR3 has 16 amino acids. Germline-derived CDR1 and CDR2 are ENHRY and SYGVKD. Germline trimming cut 5 bases from V and 3 bases from J; bases unmatched to any gene: 7. This CDR3 reads CAISPGTGAHNQPQHF. The CDR3 DNA sequence: TGTGCCATCAGTCCCGGGACAGGGGCTCACAATCAGCCCCAGCATTTT.

Turning to this clone: A much larger clonotype is one base distant, so this may be a read error. V usage is TRBV7-9 and J usage is TRBJ2-5; D gene unclear. The CDR3 is made up of 12 amino acids. Germline loops: CDR1 SEHNR, CDR2 FQNEAQ (reference sequence). The V end lost 2 bases, the J end lost 8 bases, and 9 bases lay between the germline ends. The CDR3 sequence is CASSLTGSTQYF. The CDR3 nucleotides read TGTGCCAGCAGCTTAACGGGTAGTACCCAGTACTTC.

This clone came up many times. The chain combines TRBV6-5 with TRBJ2-1; 8 bases are a match to TRBD2. The V segment lost 1 base and the J segment 8 bases; nucleotides outside the gene matches: 4. The CDR3 length is 14 residues. Per the germline V gene, CDR1 is MNHEY and CDR2 is SVGAGI. The CDR3 nucleotides read TGTGCCAGCAGTTACTTTAGCGGGAATGATGAGCAGTTCTTC. Protein sequence: CASSYFSGNDEQFF.

This clone was recorded at least ten times. The CDR3 reads CASSPTVTLGYTEAFF. The CDR3, as DNA: TGTGCCAGCAGCCCAACGGTCACACTGGGGTACACTGAAGCTTTCTTT. The gene calls are TRBV7-6 and TRBJ1-1; D is undetermined. Germline CDR1 reads SGHVS; CDR2 reads FNYEAQ. V was shortened by 5 bases and J by 3 bases, with 19 bases between the two germline ends. The CDR3 covers 16 residues.

This clone was detected ten times or more. The chain joins TRBV6-1 to TRBJ1-1; 7 bases agree with TRBD1. Germline CDR1 MNHNS, CDR2 SASEGT. This CDR3 comprises 14 residues. V gave up 7 bases and J gave up 6 bases; unmatched junction bases: 11. As DNA, the CDR3 is TGTGCCAGCACCCCACAGGGGTTAACTTCTGAAGCTTTCTTT. Protein product: CASTPQGLTSEAFF.

This clone was seen a handful of times. Just one base apart from a much larger clone, this may be a read error. This sample also contains other DNA sequences that code for the same CDR3. The chain couples TRBV20-1 to TRBJ2-1; 12 nucleotides match TRBD2. The CDR3 spans 18 residues. Germline CDR1 DFQATT, CDR2 SNEGSKA (reference sequence). Trimming cost V 6 bases and J 0 bases; bases outside gene matches: 12. The CDR3 nucleotides read TGCAGTGCCTTAGCCCGACTAGCGGGAGACTCCTCCTACAATGAGCAGTTCTTC. Its translation: CSALARLAGDSSYNEQFF.

V and J are TRBV5-1 and TRBJ2-5; D may be TRBD2 (5 bases). Germline assignment: CDR1 SGHRS and CDR2 YFSETQ. Deletions cut 4 bases from V and 5 bases from J, with 21 bases between. CDR3 length equals 16 residues. For the CDR3, the DNA is TGCGCCAGCAGCCCATCACATGGGAGCTTTTTGGAGACCCAGTACTTC. As protein: CASSPSHGSFLETQYF.

The sample holds many counts of this clone. The V call is TRBV6-5, the J call TRBJ1-6, with D possibly being TRBD1 (5 bases). The germline V gene encodes CDR1 MNHEY and CDR2 SVGAGI. V was cut by 0 bases and J by 4 bases, with 10 bases left in between. CDR3 length: 16 residues. DNA of the CDR3: TGTGCCAGCAGTTACTCCCCGGGGCTTTATAATTCACCCCTCCACTTT. Its protein is CASSYSPGLYNSPLHF.

This clone showed up many times. This chain joins TRBV2 and TRBJ2-5, with 7 positions matching TRBD2. After removal of 7 bases from V and 1 base from J, the junction contained 6 bases not matched to a gene. Germline loops: CDR1 SNHLY, CDR2 FYNNEI. The CDR3 consists of 14 residues. The CDR3 loop reads CASTRTGGQETQYF. The CDR3 DNA reads TGTGCCAGCACCCGAACGGGGGGCCAAGAGACCCAGTACTTC.

This clone was detected many times. The CDR3 DNA reads TGTGCCAGCAGGCTAGCGGGAGTAAAAGATACGCAGTATTTT. This encodes CASRLAGVKDTQYF. V gene TRBV28 combines with J gene TRBJ2-3; 10 nucleotides match TRBD2. The CDR3 is made up of 14 amino acids. Germline values: CDR1 MDHEN, CDR2 SYDVKM. V was pared by 6 bases and J by 5 bases, with 5 bases of the junction left unmatched. Full variable domain (rest looked up from reference TRBV28 and TRBJ2-3): DVKVTQSSRYLVKRTGEKVFLECVQDMDHENMFWYRQDPGLGLRLIYFSYDVKMKEKGDIPEGYSVSREKKERFSLILESASTNQTSMYLCASRLAGVKDTQYFGPGTRLTVL.